What follows are 31 T cell receptor beta chains derived from one specimen sequenced in a study of cytomegalovirus exposure and HLA in healthy donors. Use of 60 Vbeta and 13 Jbeta primers characterized the PCR. Profiling relied on immunoSEQ multiplex PCR, and the TCRdb table lists in-frame clones only, not all of them. The data show approximately 220,000 clones, approximately 80% seen once. Specimen: PBMCs. The receptors were gathered from a girl aged 5-17 years in good health and CMV-seronegative.

The rearrangement uses TRBV5-6 and TRBJ2-5, with 11 bases that match TRBD2. CDR3 length: 15 amino acids. The trim removed 0 bases at V and 8 bases at J, leaving 6 bases unmatched. Germline V gene data show CDR1 as SGHDT and CDR2 as YYEEEE. The CDR3 here is CASSLGETSGTTQYF. In DNA, the CDR3 is TGTGCCAGCAGCTTGGGGGAGACTAGCGGGACCACCCAGTACTTC.

This clone was seen only a few times. The V call is TRBV19, the J call TRBJ1-2; TRBD1 aligns across 7 bases. This CDR3 spans 13 amino acids. With V trimmed by 3 bases and J by 7 bases, 5 bases remained unmatched. Germline V CDR1 and CDR2: LNHDA, SQIVND (reference sequence). CDR3 DNA sequence: TGTGCCAGTAGTATCACAGGGGTATCTGGCTACACCTTC. It encodes CASSITGVSGYTF. Looking up the rest from reference TRBV19 and TRBJ1-2 gives the full variable domain: DGGITQSPKYLFRKEGQNVTLSCEQNLNHDAMYWYRQDPGQGLRLIYYSQIVNDFQKGDIAEGYSVSREKKESFPLTVTSAQKNPTAFYLCASSITGVSGYTFGSGTRLTVV.

The chain links TRBV4-3 to TRBJ1-1; no reliable D call. Germline V gene sequence: CDR1 LGHNA, CDR2 YSLEER. The CDR3 is 14 residues long. V was shortened by 0 bases and J by 8 bases, with 13 bases between the two germline ends. CDR3 nucleotides: TGCGCCAGCAGCCAAGATTCGGGGTACCAAGAAGCTTTCTTT. Translating it yields CASSQDSGYQEAFF.

The chain couples TRBV30 to TRBJ2-7, with 9 bases identical to TRBD1. Germline values: CDR1 GTSNPN, CDR2 SVGIG (reference sequence). The CDR3 has 15 residues. V trimming: 3 bases; J trimming: 4 bases; junction bases outside the gene matches: 10. The CDR3 is CAWRGGQGTWYEQYF. The CDR3 nucleotides read TGTGCCTGGAGGGGTGGACAGGGGACTTGGTACGAGCAGTACTTC.

In this sample, this clone turned up a few times. The gene calls are TRBV6-5 and TRBJ1-2; 8 bases are shared with TRBD1. CDR1 is MNHEY and CDR2 is SVGAGI in the germline V gene. The CDR3 length is 16 residues. V dropped 1 base and J dropped 7; count of bases not matched to a gene: 11. CDR3 region: CASSYYSGTGGGGYTF. DNA of the CDR3: TGTGCCAGCAGTTACTATTCCGGGACAGGCGGGGGTGGCTACACCTTC.

The table lists this clone with a few counts. The gene calls are TRBV7-3 and TRBJ2-6, with D perhaps TRBD2 (5 bases). The V end lost 5 bases, the J end lost 3 bases, and 17 bases lay between the germline ends. The CDR3 extends over 17 amino acids. The germline CDR1 and CDR2 sequences are SGHTA and FQGTGA. CDR3 loop: CASSPIGGIGGANVLTF. The CDR3 nucleotides are TGTGCCAGCAGCCCAATCGGAGGAATTGGTGGGGCCAACGTCCTGACTTTC.

This clone was detected a few times. The V and J genes are TRBV4-1 and TRBJ1-5, with 9 nucleotides matching TRBD1. This CDR3 has 17 amino acids. CDR1 is MGHRA, CDR2 YSYEKL, per germline. The junction had 13 bases not matched to a gene; V was cut back by 6 bases and J by 4 bases. In DNA, the CDR3 is TGCGCCAGCAGTCGGAGATTGGACAGGGGAAATAATCAGCCCCAGCATTTT. As protein: CASSRRLDRGNNQPQHF.

This sequence joins TRBV7-8 and TRBJ1-1; D perhaps matches TRBD1 (5 bases). CDR1 is SGHVS, CDR2 FQNEAQ, per germline. The CDR3 sequence is 17 residues long. V was trimmed by 7 bases and J by 1 base, leaving 22 bases between them. CDR3 protein: CASIPLSPTASNTEAFF. The DNA of the CDR3 is TGTGCCAGCATTCCCCTATCCCCGACAGCCTCGAACACTGAAGCTTTCTTT. Filled out from reference TRBV7-8 and TRBJ1-1, the complete variable domain reads GAGVSQSPRYKVAKRGQDVALRCDPISGHVSLFWYQQALGQGPEFLTYFQNEAQLDKSGLPSDRFFAERPEGSVSTLKIQRTQQEDSAVYLCASIPLSPTASNTEAFFGQGTRLTVV.

The V call is TRBV9, the J call TRBJ2-5; 8 nucleotides match TRBD1. V was clipped by 0 bases and J by 1 base; unmatched bases: 8. CDR3 length: 17 amino acids. From germline, CDR1 is SGDLS and CDR2 YYNGEE. CDR3 sequence (DNA): TGTGCCAGCAGCGTAGCCGCAGGACAGGGTTTCCAAGAGACCCAGTACTTC. This codes for CASSVAAGQGFQETQYF.

CDR3 residues: CASSPYASRADGYTF. The CDR3 DNA is TGTGCCAGCTCACCGTACGCCTCCAGGGCAGATGGCTACACCTTC. The chain couples TRBV18 to TRBJ1-2; D perhaps matches TRBD1 (5 bases). Per germline, CDR1 KGHSH and CDR2 LQKENI. The CDR3 extends over 15 amino acids. With 3 bases removed from V and 6 bases from J, the gap between germline ends came to 17 bases.

About this clone: Other DNA sequences in the same sample also yield this CDR3. This sequence joins TRBV19 and TRBJ1-2, with TRBD1 as a possible D gene (6 bases). This CDR3 comprises 13 residues. The germline CDR1 and CDR2 sequences are LNHDA and SQIVND (reference sequence). V was shortened by 5 bases and J by 2 bases, with 9 bases between the two germline ends. DNA for the CDR3: TGTGCCAGTAGTCCCACAGGGAACTATGGCTACACCTTC. This codes for CASSPTGNYGYTF.

This sequence joins TRBV30 and TRBJ2-4; TRBD2 might be the D (5 bases). This CDR3 comprises 16 residues. The germline V gene has CDR1 GTSNPN and CDR2 SVGIG (reference sequence). V was trimmed by 2 bases and J by 1 base, leaving 15 bases between them. For the CDR3, the DNA is TGTGCCTGGAGTAGGAGGCGGCGGGTGGCCAAAAACATTCAGTACTTC. This sequence encodes CAWSRRRRVAKNIQYF.

The chain couples TRBV5-1 to TRBJ1-1; D is unclear. The V end was cut by 3 bases, the J end by 7 bases, with 13 bases between. This CDR3 spans 13 amino acids. Looked up from germline, CDR1 is SGHRS and CDR2 is YFSETQ. DNA for the CDR3: TGCGCCAGCAGCTCCGGATGGAGTGATGAAGCTTTCTTT. The encoded protein is CASSSGWSDEAFF. Complete variable domain (other parts from reference TRBV5-1 and TRBJ1-1): KAGVTQTPRYLIKTRGQQVTLSCSPISGHRSVSWYQQTPGQGLQFLFEYFSETQRNKGNFPGRFSGRQFSNSRSEMNVSTLELGDSALYLCASSSGWSDEAFFGQGTRLTVV.

V is TRBV19 and J is TRBJ1-4, with D hard to call. This CDR3 has 13 residues. Germline V lookup: CDR1 LNHDA, CDR2 SQIVND (reference sequence). V was clipped by 10 bases and J by 4 bases, with 13 bases between them. The CDR3 DNA reads TGTGCCACCTCAGATTACCTTAATGAAAAACTGTTTTTT. The encoded protein is CATSDYLNEKLFF.

This sequence joins TRBV6-6 and TRBJ1-5; 9 bases are shared with TRBD1. The V gene's germline CDR1 is MNHNY and CDR2 SVGAGI (reference sequence). This CDR3 has 15 amino acids. V lost 4 bases to trimming and J lost 3 bases; unmatched junction nucleotides: 4. CDR3 DNA: TGTGCCAGCAGTTTAACAGGGGGCCCCAATCAGCCCCAGCATTTT. This gives the protein CASSLTGGPNQPQHF.

The chain combines TRBV27 with TRBJ1-5; D unclear. V lost 3 bases and J lost 10, with 13 bases in between. CDR3 size: 13 residues. The germline CDR1 and CDR2 sequences are MNHEY and SMNVEV (reference sequence). CDR3 amino acids: CASSFAKAGPQHF. DNA of the CDR3: TGTGCCAGCAGTTTCGCCAAGGCGGGACCCCAGCATTTT.

The rearrangement links TRBV5-6 to TRBJ2-5, with a tentative D call TRBD2 (7 bases). The CDR3 extends over 15 amino acids. With 0 bases removed from V and 4 bases from J, the gap between germline ends came to 13 bases. CDR1 and CDR2 from the germline V gene are SGHDT and YYEEEE. The CDR3 DNA is TGTGCCAGCAGCTTGGTACAGGGCGGGGGAGAGACCCAGTACTTC. This gives the protein CASSLVQGGGETQYF.

CDR3 amino acids: CASSLGGRAGGADYGYTF. The CDR3 region has the DNA TGTGCCAGCAGCTTGGGCGGTAGGGCAGGGGGCGCGGACTATGGCTACACCTTC. The chain carries TRBV5-4 and TRBJ1-2; 8 bases align to TRBD1. CDR1 is SGHNT and CDR2 is YYREEE in the germline V gene (reference sequence). The CDR3 loop spans 18 amino acids. J gave up 3 bases and V 0 bases, and 13 bases lay outside the gene matches.

For this clone: Other DNA sequences in the sample encode the same CDR3. The chain recombines TRBV6-1 with TRBJ2-5; D is perhaps TRBD2 (6 bases). The germline V gene has CDR1 MNHNS and CDR2 SASEGT. V lost 6 bases and J lost 3, with 11 bases in between. The CDR3 loop spans 13 amino acids. The CDR3 nucleotides are TGTGCCAGCAGCCCGACTAGGGAAGAGACCCAGTACTTC. This translates into CASSPTREETQYF.

The rearrangement joins TRBV28 to TRBJ1-2, with 9 bases fitting TRBD1. CDR3 length: 15 amino acids. CDR1 MDHEN and CDR2 SYDVKM come from the germline V gene. Trimming at V came to 5 bases and at J to 0 bases, leaving 4 bases not matched to a gene. The CDR3 region has the DNA TGTGCCAGCAGTACCGGACAGGGGTCTAACTATGGCTACACCTTC. Residues: CASSTGQGSNYGYTF.

The V gene is TRBV30, the J gene TRBJ1-3; no definite D call. V lost 0 bases and J 0 bases, leaving 12 bases between the germline ends. Germline assignment: CDR1 GTSNPN and CDR2 SVGIG (reference sequence). The CDR3 contains 16 residues. CDR3 sequence: CAWSVTRLPSGNTIYF. The CDR3 nucleotides read TGTGCCTGGAGTGTCACCAGGTTACCCTCTGGAAACACCATATATTTT. The complete variable domain, with remaining parts taken from reference TRBV30 and TRBJ1-3, reads SQTIHQWPATLVQPVGSPLSLECTVEGTSNPNLYWYRQAAGRGLQLLFYSVGIGQISSEVPQNLSASRPQDRQFILSSKKLLLSDSGFYLCAWSVTRLPSGNTIYFGEGSWLTVV.

This sequence joins TRBV6-1 and TRBJ1-2, with 9 bases fitting TRBD1. J gave up 6 bases and V 3 bases, and 8 bases lay outside the gene matches. The CDR3 runs 15 residues. CDR1 is MNHNS and CDR2 is SASEGT in the germline V gene. The CDR3 DNA is TGTGCCAGCAGTGAGCGTTATAGGACAGGGGATGGCTACACCTTC. This codes for CASSERYRTGDGYTF.

The rearrangement uses TRBV6-1 and TRBJ1-1; TRBD1 matches 8 bases. V dropped 5 bases and J dropped 11; count of bases not matched to a gene: 13. Germline V gene sequence: CDR1 MNHNS, CDR2 SASEGT. The CDR3 is made up of 14 amino acids. The DNA of the CDR3 is TGTGCCAGCAGTAAAGGACAGGGTTCGTGGTCGGCTTTCTTT. Its translation: CASSKGQGSWSAFF.

This clone showed up just a few times. J is TRBJ2-2 and V is TRBV4-1, with TRBD1 as a possible D gene (6 bases). Germline V gives CDR1 MGHRA, CDR2 YSYEKL. Trimming took 3 bases from V and 1 from J, leaving 12 bases between them. This CDR3 spans 16 amino acids. The CDR3 nucleotides are TGCGCCAGCAGCCAGGCGGACAGCCGGAACACCGGGGAGCTGTTTTTT. Translation gives CASSQADSRNTGELFF.

The chain links TRBV5-1 to TRBJ1-2; 8 bases map to TRBD1. The J segment lost 7 bases and the V segment lost 4 bases, leaving 6 bases of the junction unmatched. The CDR3 has 13 residues. CDR1 and CDR2 (germline): SGHRS, YFSETQ. CDR3 protein: CASSLDRGGGYTF. CDR3 bases: TGCGCCAGCAGCCTCGACAGGGGAGGTGGCTACACCTTC.

This sequence joins TRBV28 and TRBJ1-1; D perhaps matches TRBD1 (6 bases). Germline V gene data show CDR1 as MDHEN and CDR2 as SYDVKM. The CDR3 extends over 18 amino acids. Trimming took off 6 bases at V and 11 bases at J, with 34 bases between the two ends. Here the CDR3 DNA reads TGTGCCAGCAGCCTCAGGGGTGTTATTTCACTCACCGCGAGTAAGGCTTTCTTT. Its protein is CASSLRGVISLTASKAFF.

A word on this clone: The germline gene is not matched at one end of the junction; a read error may be the cause. The gene calls are TRBV7-9 and TRBJ1-1; D remains ambiguous. In germline, CDR1 is SEHNR, CDR2 FQNEAQ (reference sequence). The length of the CDR3 is 12 residues. The CDR3 DNA follows: TGTTCCAGCACCCCCCGCGACACTGAAGCTTTCTTT. Translation: CSSTPRDTEAFF.

This sequence joins TRBV28 and TRBJ2-2, with TRBD2 matching 9 bases. The germline CDR1 and CDR2 sequences are MDHEN and SYDVKM. Unmatched junction bases numbered 9, after V lost 2 bases and J lost 5 bases. The CDR3 contains 17 residues. The CDR3: CASSLRLLAGLTGELFF. CDR3 sequence (DNA): TGTGCCAGCAGTTTAAGGCTGCTAGCGGGGTTGACCGGGGAGCTGTTTTTT.

This chain joins TRBV6-5 and TRBJ2-7, with 9 bases fitting TRBD1. Germline V gene lookup returns CDR1 MNHEY and CDR2 SVGAGI. V lost 8 bases to trimming and J lost 3 bases; unmatched junction nucleotides: 8. The CDR3 length is 14 residues. The CDR3 DNA is TGTGCCAGCGGCCCCGGACAGGGGAGCTACGAGCAGTACTTC. Translating gives CASGPGQGSYEQYF.

The V and J genes are TRBV7-9 and TRBJ2-7; no firm D call. Germline-derived CDR1 and CDR2 are SEHNR and FQNEAQ (reference sequence). This CDR3 comprises 14 residues. Trimming shortened V by 1 base and J by 7 bases, and 14 bases separated the two germline ends. The CDR3 DNA follows: TGTGCCAGCAGCTTAGATCTAGGCCCCGAGGAGCAGTACTTC. This gives the protein CASSLDLGPEEQYF. Combining the CDR3 with reference TRBV7-9 and TRBJ2-7 gives the whole variable domain DTGVSQNPRHKITKRGQNVTFRCDPISEHNRLYWYRQTLGQGPEFLTYFQNEAQLEKSRLLSDRFSAERPKGSFSTLEIQRTEQGDSAMYLCASSLDLGPEEQYFGPGTRLTVT.

This chain connects TRBV14 to TRBJ2-7, with 9 positions matching TRBD1. V shed 4 bases and J 2 bases; nucleotides not matched to a gene: 3. CDR3 length equals 14 residues. Per germline, CDR1 SGHDN and CDR2 FVKESK. CDR3 amino acids: CASSRDRDTYEQYF. In nucleotides, the CDR3 is TGTGCCAGCAGCCGGGACAGGGATACCTACGAGCAGTACTTC.